The 20 T cell receptor beta chains below all came from one sample that was sequenced in a study of regulatory T cells in long-lasting Graves disease. Library construction for TCR beta used iRepertoire HTBI primers and Arm-PCR of CDR3 regions. TCRdb passed the multiplex PCR reads through MiXCR, listing each CDR3 protein once. The sample contains roughly 700,000 distinct CDR3 sequences, around 30% of which appear only once. Regarding time point: persistent/refractory GD, antithyroid drugs over 5 years with positive TRAb. After RNA was extracted from PBMCs, the TCR library was made from it. Sample: peripheral blood mononuclear cells (PBMCs), taken when the disease was refractory, from a patient treated with antithyroid drugs. Every receptor here comes from a female donor with Graves disease.

This clonotype turned up a few times. The chain recombines TRBV2 with TRBJ1-3, with unresolved D. Germline V gene data show CDR1 as SNHLY and CDR2 as FYNNEI. CDR3 length: 18 residues. The germline V and J ends were trimmed by 0 bases and 0 bases, with 15 bases remaining between them. Written as DNA, the CDR3 is TGTGCCAGCAGTGAAGCGCTTCCGGCCAGCATCTCTGGAAACACCATATATTTT. Protein: CASSEALPASISGNTIYF.

The J gene is TRBJ1-5, the V gene TRBV6-1; tentatively, D is TRBD1 (6 bases). The germline gives CDR1 MNHNS, CDR2 SASEGT. V lost 4 bases and J 2 bases, leaving 12 bases between the germline ends. The CDR3 runs 15 residues. This CDR3 is CASSADSYGNQPQHF. CDR3 in DNA: TGTGCCAGCAGTGCGGACAGTTATGGCAATCAGCCCCAGCATTTT.

This clonotype was seen at least ten times. The chain is built from TRBV2 and TRBJ1-1; D perhaps matches TRBD1 (5 bases). The CDR3 spans 13 residues. Germline V CDR1 and CDR2: SNHLY, FYNNEI. Trimming removed 7 bases at V and 1 base at J, with 10 bases between. CDR3 region: CASNLDRNTEAFF. The CDR3 nucleotides are TGTGCCAGCAACCTCGACAGGAACACTGAAGCTTTCTTT.

The CDR3 reads CASSNRGSFYGYTF. The CDR3 bases are TGTGCCAGCAGTAACAGGGGGAGTTTCTATGGCTACACCTTC. The rearrangement joins TRBV2 to TRBJ1-2; 8 bases fit TRBD1. The V and J ends lost 5 bases and 4 bases, in that order; junction bases with no gene match: 6. Per germline, CDR1 SNHLY and CDR2 FYNNEI. This CDR3 has 14 amino acids.

The chain recombines TRBV6-1 with TRBJ1-3, with 8 nucleotides matching TRBD1. The V segment lost 7 bases and the J segment 0 bases; nucleotides outside the gene matches: 14. Germline V gene sequence: CDR1 MNHNS, CDR2 SASEGT. The CDR3 is 18 amino acids. CDR3 protein: CASNKGAGGLLSGNTIYF. DNA for the CDR3: TGTGCCAGCAACAAGGGTGCAGGGGGCCTGCTCTCTGGAAACACCATATATTTT.

This clonotype showed up many times. V usage is TRBV28 and J usage is TRBJ2-7, with D perhaps TRBD1 (6 bases). This CDR3 is 14 amino acids long. The ends were cut back, 4 bases at V and 2 bases at J, with 12 bases in the middle. The germline V gene encodes CDR1 MDHEN and CDR2 SYDVKM. The CDR3 loop is CASSSTGSPYEQYF. In DNA, the CDR3 is TGTGCCAGCAGTTCAACAGGGAGCCCCTACGAGCAGTACTTC.

This clonotype was seen a few times. Here the CDR3 reads CASSSPQRENEQFF. The CDR3 DNA is TGTGCCAGCAGCAGCCCCCAGCGGGAGAATGAGCAGTTCTTC. V is TRBV13 and J is TRBJ2-1, with TRBD2 matching over 8 bases. CDR1 is PRHDT and CDR2 is FYEKMQ in the germline V gene (reference sequence). The ends lost 5 bases at V and 7 bases at J; junction bases unmatched: 7. This CDR3 has 14 residues.

This clonotype showed up many times. One junction end disagrees with the germline gene, perhaps due to a read error. CDR3 coding DNA: TGTGCCAGCAGTTTATACCTGAACACTGAAGCTTTCTTT. Protein: CASSLYLNTEAFF. This rearrangement joins TRBV5-1 to TRBJ1-1; no reliable D call. The V gene's germline CDR1 is SGHRS and CDR2 YFSETQ. The CDR3 extends over 13 amino acids.

J is TRBJ2-2 and V is TRBV3-1; TRBD2 matches 13 bases. Per the germline V gene, CDR1 is LGHDT and CDR2 is YNNKEL (reference sequence). The length of the CDR3 is 16 residues. With 3 bases clipped from V and 4 bases from J, the junction kept 2 bases outside the gene matches. CDR3 region: CASSHGTSGATGELFF. The CDR3 bases are TGTGCCAGCAGCCATGGGACTAGCGGGGCCACCGGGGAGCTGTTTTTT.

The chain recombines TRBV12-3 or TRBV12-4 with TRBJ2-7, with D perhaps TRBD1 (6 bases). The CDR3 runs to 15 residues. The V and J ends lost 6 bases and 3 bases respectively, with 18 bases between them. The CDR3 DNA sequence: TGTGCCAGCAGCCCCCGGGACATCACTATCTACGAGCAGTACTTC. This codes for CASSPRDITIYEQYF.

This clonotype was seen a handful of times. The chain employs TRBV3-1 and TRBJ1-5; no firm D call. The CDR3 runs to 13 residues. Trimming pared 0 bases from V and 4 bases from J, leaving 4 bases between. CDR1 and CDR2 from the germline V gene are LGHDT and YNNKEL (reference sequence). The CDR3 DNA is TGTGCCAGCAGCCAAGACCCGAATCAGCCCCAGCATTTT. Translation: CASSQDPNQPQHF.

The V and J genes are TRBV10-1 and TRBJ1-1, with 8 nucleotides matching TRBD1. CDR1 and CDR2 (germline): WNHNN, SYGVQD (reference sequence). CDR3 length: 13 amino acids. Losses at the gene ends were 4 bases for V and 10 bases for J; bases not matched to a gene: 8. CDR3 loop: CASSAGTGLRAFF. The CDR3 DNA is TGCGCCAGCAGTGCCGGGACAGGACTTAGAGCTTTCTTT.

This clonotype was found a few times. J is TRBJ1-1 and V is TRBV6-5, with 7 bases aligning to TRBD1. Germline CDR1 and CDR2: MNHEY and SVGAGI. After removal of 0 bases from V and 5 bases from J, the junction contained 6 bases not matched to a gene. This CDR3 spans 15 amino acids. CDR3 residues: CASSYSSQGGTEAFF. The CDR3 DNA sequence: TGTGCCAGCAGTTACTCTTCTCAGGGGGGGACTGAAGCTTTCTTT.

This clonotype was counted a few times. The CDR3 bases are TGTGCCAGCAGTTTAGACCCGGGACGGGGGTTGAACACTGAAGCTTTCTTT. Its translation: CASSLDPGRGLNTEAFF. The V call is TRBV28, the J call TRBJ1-1; a weak D match, TRBD1 (5 bases). The CDR3 loop spans 17 amino acids. Germline lookup yields CDR1 MDHEN and CDR2 SYDVKM. V dropped 2 bases and J dropped 0 bases, with 16 bases sitting between them.

This clonotype came up many times. The rearrangement joins TRBV12-5 to TRBJ1-1; the match to TRBD1 covers 7 bases. This CDR3 is built from 15 residues. Germline assignment: CDR1 LGHNT and CDR2 FRNRAP. CDR3 in amino acids: CASGPPGQLNTEAFF. CDR3 coding DNA: TGTGCCAGCGGCCCCCCGGGACAGCTGAACACTGAAGCTTTCTTT.

The genes are TRBV9 and TRBJ2-7; 7 positions match TRBD1. Germline V gene data show CDR1 as SGDLS and CDR2 as YYNGEE. This CDR3 spans 16 amino acids. J gave up 2 bases and V 3 bases, and 11 bases lay outside the gene matches. DNA for the CDR3: TGTGCCAGCAGCGCCTCTACAGGGGACCCTCCCTACGAGCAGTACTTC. It yields the protein CASSASTGDPPYEQYF.

Only a few counts were recorded for this clonotype. The chain couples TRBV29-1 to TRBJ2-7, with 11 bases lining up with TRBD1. From germline, CDR1 is SQVTM and CDR2 ANQGSEA. This CDR3 has 12 residues. The CDR3, as DNA: TGCAACCCCGGGACAGGGGGTCGCGAGCAGTACTTC. Protein sequence: CNPGTGGREQYF.

A few counts support this clonotype. The chain uses TRBV30 and TRBJ1-2; D call uncertain. The germline V gene has CDR1 GTSNPN and CDR2 SVGIG (reference sequence). This CDR3 has 12 amino acids. The germline V and J ends were trimmed by 3 bases and 7 bases, with 12 bases remaining between them. The CDR3 region is CAWSPWVPGYTF. The CDR3 DNA sequence: TGTGCCTGGAGCCCTTGGGTACCTGGCTACACCTTC. Full variable domain (outside the CDR3, taken from reference TRBV30 and TRBJ1-2): SQTIHQWPATLVQPVGSPLSLECTVEGTSNPNLYWYRQAAGRGLQLLFYSVGIGQISSEVPQNLSASRPQDRQFILSSKKLLLSDSGFYLCAWSPWVPGYTFGSGTRLTVV.

The chain joins TRBV20-1 to TRBJ2-7; D gene uncertain. Per the germline V gene, CDR1 is DFQATT and CDR2 is SNEGSKA (reference sequence). Trimming removed 3 bases at V and 0 bases at J, with 6 bases between. CDR3 length equals 12 residues. The chain's CDR3 is CSARASSYEQYF. CDR3 nucleotide sequence: TGCAGTGCTAGGGCTAGCTCCTACGAGCAGTACTTC.

The rearrangement links TRBV30 to TRBJ2-4; 7 bases are shared with TRBD1. Looked up from germline, CDR1 is GTSNPN and CDR2 is SVGIG (reference sequence). This CDR3 comprises 14 residues. Trimming at V came to 2 bases and at J to 9 bases, leaving 10 bases not matched to a gene. The CDR3 coding sequence is TGTGCCTGGAGTTCTCCCGGGACAGTAGGCATTCAGTACTTC. Its protein product is CAWSSPGTVGIQYF.